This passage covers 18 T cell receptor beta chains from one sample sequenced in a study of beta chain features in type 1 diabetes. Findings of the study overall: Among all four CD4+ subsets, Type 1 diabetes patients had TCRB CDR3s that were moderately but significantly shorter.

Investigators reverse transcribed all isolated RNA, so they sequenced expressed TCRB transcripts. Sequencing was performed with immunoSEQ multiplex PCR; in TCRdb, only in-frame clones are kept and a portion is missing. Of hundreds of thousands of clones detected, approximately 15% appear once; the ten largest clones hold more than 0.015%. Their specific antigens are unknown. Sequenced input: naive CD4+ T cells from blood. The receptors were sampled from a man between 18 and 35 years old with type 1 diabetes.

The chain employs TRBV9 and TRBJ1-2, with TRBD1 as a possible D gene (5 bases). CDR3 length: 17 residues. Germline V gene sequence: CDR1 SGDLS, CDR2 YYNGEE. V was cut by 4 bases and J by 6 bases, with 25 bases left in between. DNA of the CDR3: TGTGCCAGCAGCCCCGCGATCGGGCAGGGTACCCTTAATGGCTACACCTTC. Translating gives CASSPAIGQGTLNGYTF.

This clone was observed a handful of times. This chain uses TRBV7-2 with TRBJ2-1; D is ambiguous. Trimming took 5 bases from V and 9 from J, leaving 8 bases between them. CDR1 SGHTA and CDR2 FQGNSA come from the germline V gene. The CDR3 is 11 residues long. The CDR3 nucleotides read TGTGCCAGCAGCCCGCCAGGTGAGCAGTTCTTC. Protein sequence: CASSPPGEQFF.

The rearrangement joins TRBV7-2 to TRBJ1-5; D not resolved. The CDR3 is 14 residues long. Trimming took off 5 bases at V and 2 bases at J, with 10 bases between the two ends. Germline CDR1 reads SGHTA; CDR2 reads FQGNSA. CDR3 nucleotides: TGTGCCAGCAGCCCCCGATCGGGCAATCAGCCCCAGCATTTT. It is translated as CASSPRSGNQPQHF.

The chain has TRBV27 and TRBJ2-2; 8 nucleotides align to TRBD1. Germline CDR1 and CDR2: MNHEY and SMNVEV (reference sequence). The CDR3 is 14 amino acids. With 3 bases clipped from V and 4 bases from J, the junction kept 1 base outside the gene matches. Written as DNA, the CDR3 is TGTGCCAGCAGTTTGGGGACAGGCACCGGGGAGCTGTTTTTT. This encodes CASSLGTGTGELFF.

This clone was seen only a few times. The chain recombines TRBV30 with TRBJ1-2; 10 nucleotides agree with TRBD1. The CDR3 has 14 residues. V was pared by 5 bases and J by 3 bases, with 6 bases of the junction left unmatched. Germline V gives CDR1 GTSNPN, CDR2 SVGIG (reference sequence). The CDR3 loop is CAWVGDRGHYGYTF. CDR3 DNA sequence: TGTGCCTGGGTGGGAGACAGGGGGCACTATGGCTACACCTTC. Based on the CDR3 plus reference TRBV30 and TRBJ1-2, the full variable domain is SQTIHQWPATLVQPVGSPLSLECTVEGTSNPNLYWYRQAAGRGLQLLFYSVGIGQISSEVPQNLSASRPQDRQFILSSKKLLLSDSGFYLCAWVGDRGHYGYTFGSGTRLTVV.

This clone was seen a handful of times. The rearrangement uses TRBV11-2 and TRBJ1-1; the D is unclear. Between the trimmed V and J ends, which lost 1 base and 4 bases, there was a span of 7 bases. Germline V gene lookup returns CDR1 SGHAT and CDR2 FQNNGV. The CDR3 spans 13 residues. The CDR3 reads CASSLAGFTEAFF. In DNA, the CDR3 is TGTGCCAGCAGCTTAGCAGGATTCACTGAAGCTTTCTTT.

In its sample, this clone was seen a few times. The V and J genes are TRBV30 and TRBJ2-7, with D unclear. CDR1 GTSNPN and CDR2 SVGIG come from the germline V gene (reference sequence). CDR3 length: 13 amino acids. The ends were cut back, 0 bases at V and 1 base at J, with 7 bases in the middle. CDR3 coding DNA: TGTGCCTGGAGTGTACTGCGATCCTACGAGCAGTACTTC. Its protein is CAWSVLRSYEQYF.

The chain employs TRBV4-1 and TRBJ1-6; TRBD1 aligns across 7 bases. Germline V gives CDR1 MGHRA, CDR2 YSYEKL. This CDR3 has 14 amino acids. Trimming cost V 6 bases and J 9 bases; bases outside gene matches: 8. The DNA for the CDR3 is TGCGCCAGCAGAAGGGGGCTGGTCGGTTCACCCCTCCACTTT. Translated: CASRRGLVGSPLHF.

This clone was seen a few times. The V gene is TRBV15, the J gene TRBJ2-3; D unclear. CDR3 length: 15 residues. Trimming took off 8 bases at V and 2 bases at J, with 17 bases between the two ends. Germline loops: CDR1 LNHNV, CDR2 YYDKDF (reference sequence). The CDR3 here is CATGKRLGLTDTQYF. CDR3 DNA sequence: TGTGCCACCGGAAAAAGACTGGGTCTCACAGATACGCAGTATTTT.

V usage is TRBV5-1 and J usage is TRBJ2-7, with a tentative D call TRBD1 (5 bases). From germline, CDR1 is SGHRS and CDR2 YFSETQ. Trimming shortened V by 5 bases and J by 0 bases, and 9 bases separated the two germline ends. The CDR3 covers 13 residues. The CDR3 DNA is TGCGCCAGCAGGGTTCAGGGCTCCTACGAGCAGTACTTC. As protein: CASRVQGSYEQYF. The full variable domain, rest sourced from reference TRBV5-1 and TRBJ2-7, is KAGVTQTPRYLIKTRGQQVTLSCSPISGHRSVSWYQQTPGQGLQFLFEYFSETQRNKGNFPGRFSGRQFSNSRSEMNVSTLELGDSALYLCASRVQGSYEQYFGPGTRLTVT.

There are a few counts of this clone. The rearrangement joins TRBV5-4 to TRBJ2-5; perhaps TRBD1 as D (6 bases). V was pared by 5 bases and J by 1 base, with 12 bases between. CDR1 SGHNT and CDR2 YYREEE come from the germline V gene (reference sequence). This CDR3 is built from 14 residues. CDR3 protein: CASRPDRTQETQYF. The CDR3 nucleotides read TGTGCCAGCAGGCCGGACAGAACCCAAGAGACCCAGTACTTC.

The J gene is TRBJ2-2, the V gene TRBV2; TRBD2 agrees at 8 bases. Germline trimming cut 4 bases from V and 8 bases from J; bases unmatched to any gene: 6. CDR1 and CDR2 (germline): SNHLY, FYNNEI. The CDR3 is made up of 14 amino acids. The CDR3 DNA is TGTGCCAGCAGTGTAGGGACTAGTTCGGGGGAGCTGTTTTTT. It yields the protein CASSVGTSSGELFF.

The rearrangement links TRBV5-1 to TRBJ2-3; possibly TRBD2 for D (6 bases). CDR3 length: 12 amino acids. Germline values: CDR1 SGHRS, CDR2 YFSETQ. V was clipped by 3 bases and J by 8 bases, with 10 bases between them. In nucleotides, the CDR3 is TGCGCCAGCAGCTCGGAGGAGGGTACGCAGTATTTT. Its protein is CASSSEEGTQYF. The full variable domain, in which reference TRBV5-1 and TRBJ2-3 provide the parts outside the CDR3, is KAGVTQTPRYLIKTRGQQVTLSCSPISGHRSVSWYQQTPGQGLQFLFEYFSETQRNKGNFPGRFSGRQFSNSRSEMNVSTLELGDSALYLCASSSEEGTQYFGPGTRLTVL.

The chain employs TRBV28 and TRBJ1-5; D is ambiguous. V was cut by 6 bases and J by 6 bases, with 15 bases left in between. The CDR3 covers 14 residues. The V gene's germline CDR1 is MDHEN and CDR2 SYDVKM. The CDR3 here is CASSSHERSQPQHF. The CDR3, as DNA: TGTGCCAGCAGCTCCCATGAACGGAGTCAGCCCCAGCATTTT. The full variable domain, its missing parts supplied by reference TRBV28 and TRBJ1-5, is DVKVTQSSRYLVKRTGEKVFLECVQDMDHENMFWYRQDPGLGLRLIYFSYDVKMKEKGDIPEGYSVSREKKERFSLILESASTNQTSMYLCASSSHERSQPQHFGDGTRLSIL.

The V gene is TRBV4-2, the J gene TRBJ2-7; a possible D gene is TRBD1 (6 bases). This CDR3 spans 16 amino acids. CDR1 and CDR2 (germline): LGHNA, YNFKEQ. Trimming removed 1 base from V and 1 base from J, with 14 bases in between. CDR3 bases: TGTGCCAGCAGCCAAGTGCAGGGGACACCATCCTACGAGCAGTACTTC. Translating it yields CASSQVQGTPSYEQYF.

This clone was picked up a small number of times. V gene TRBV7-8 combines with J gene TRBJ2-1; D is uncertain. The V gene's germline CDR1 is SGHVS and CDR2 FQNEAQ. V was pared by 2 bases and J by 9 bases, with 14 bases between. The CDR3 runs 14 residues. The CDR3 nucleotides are TGTGCCAGCAGCTTATTTAGTTCGGGTGGTGAGCAGTTCTTC. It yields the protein CASSLFSSGGEQFF.

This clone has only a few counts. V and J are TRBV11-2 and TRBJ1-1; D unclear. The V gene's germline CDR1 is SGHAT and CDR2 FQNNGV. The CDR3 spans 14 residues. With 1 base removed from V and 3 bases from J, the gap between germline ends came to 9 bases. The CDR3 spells CASSLGGWDTEAFF. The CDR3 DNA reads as TGTGCCAGCAGCTTAGGAGGATGGGACACTGAAGCTTTCTTT.

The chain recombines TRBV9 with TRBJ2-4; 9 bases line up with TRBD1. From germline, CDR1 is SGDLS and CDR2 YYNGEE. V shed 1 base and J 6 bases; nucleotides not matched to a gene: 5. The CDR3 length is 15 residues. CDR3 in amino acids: CASSVRQGDSNIQYF. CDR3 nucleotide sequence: TGTGCCAGCAGCGTAAGACAGGGGGATTCAAACATTCAGTACTTC.